These T cell receptor beta chains were read from a single sample in a study of T cell responses to AZD1222 COVID-19 vaccine. Sequenced by immunoSEQ multiplex PCR; TCRdb stores in-frame clones only, minus some. The sample gives about 110,000 clones, nearly 90% of which show up once; approximately 4.8% is in the top ten. The sequencing used peripheral blood, collected 28 days after the second AZD1222 dose. The receptors stem from an adult who received the AZD1222 COVID-19 vaccine. The CDR3 runs from the conserved cysteine through the conserved F or W. Fields, in order: clone size, V gene, D gene, J gene, CDR3 protein, CDR3 DNA. The D gene is left open where the match is weak. For some rows the clone size is stated as once, few or many, or as a class when expanded; others skip it.

clone size: .
V gene: TRBV6-1
D gene: .
J gene: TRBJ2-7
CDR3 protein: CASSEGPIPDEQYF
CDR3 DNA: TGTGCCAGCAGTGAGGGACCCATCCCCGACGAGCAGTACTTC

clone size: .
V gene: TRBV29-1
D gene: .
J gene: TRBJ1-2
CDR3 protein: CSVEEVDGVGGYTF
CDR3 DNA: TGCAGCGTTGAAGAAGTCGATGGAGTAGGAGGCTACACCTTC

clone size: .
V gene: TRBV19
D gene: .
J gene: TRBJ1-1
CDR3 protein: CASTSLGGNTEAFF
CDR3 DNA: TGTGCCAGTACCTCCTTAGGAGGGAACACTGAAGCTTTCTTT

clone size: .
V gene: TRBV7-9
D gene: TRBD1
J gene: TRBJ1-1
CDR3 protein: CASSRQGGTEAFF
CDR3 DNA: TGTGCCAGCAGCCGACAGGGGGGCACTGAAGCTTTCTTT

clone size: .
V gene: TRBV25-1
D gene: .
J gene: TRBJ1-2
CDR3 protein: CASSEPGTNYGYTF
CDR3 DNA: TGTGCCAGCAGTGAACCAGGAACTAACTATGGCTACACCTTC

clone size: .
V gene: TRBV6-4
D gene: .
J gene: TRBJ1-1
CDR3 protein: CASSLNPGLKNTEAFF
CDR3 DNA: TGTGCCAGCAGTTTAAATCCGGGACTCAAGAACACTGAAGCTTTCTTT

clone size: .
V gene: TRBV6-2/TRBV6-3
D gene: .
J gene: TRBJ2-3
CDR3 protein: CASSDSTDTQYF
CDR3 DNA: TGTGCCAGCAGTGACAGCACAGATACGCAGTATTTT

clone size: .
V gene: TRBV21-1
D gene: .
J gene: TRBJ2-1
CDR3 protein: CASSKAQGEAEQFF
CDR3 DNA: TGTGCCAGCAGCAAAGCGCAGGGGGAAGCTGAGCAGTTCTTC

clone size: .
V gene: TRBV5-8
D gene: TRBD1
J gene: TRBJ1-5
CDR3 protein: CASSLSTGGSNQPQHF
CDR3 DNA: TGTGCCAGCAGCTTGAGTACAGGGGGGAGCAATCAGCCCCAGCATTTT

clone size: .
V gene: TRBV29-1
D gene: .
J gene: TRBJ1-4
CDR3 protein: CSVGRRARDEKLFF
CDR3 DNA: TGCAGCGTTGGGAGGCGGGCCCGGGATGAAAAACTGTTTTTT

clone size: once
V gene: TRBV27
D gene: TRBD1
J gene: TRBJ1-5
CDR3 protein: CASSTGGHQPQHF
CDR3 DNA: TGTGCCAGCAGCACAGGGGGGCATCAGCCCCAGCATTTT

clone size: once
V gene: TRBV2
D gene: .
J gene: TRBJ2-4
CDR3 protein: CASRQGVAKNIQYF
CDR3 DNA: TGTGCCAGCAGGCAGGGTGTAGCCAAAAACATTCAGTACTTC

clone size: few
V gene: TRBV29-1
D gene: .
J gene: TRBJ2-2
CDR3 protein: CSVVAGDTGELFF
CDR3 DNA: TGCAGCGTTGTGGCAGGGGACACCGGGGAGCTGTTTTTT

clone size: few
V gene: TRBV5-4
D gene: .
J gene: TRBJ1-3
CDR3 protein: CASSSAEGRFSGNTIYF
CDR3 DNA: TGTGCCAGCAGCTCGGCCGAGGGACGGTTCTCTGGAAACACCATATATTTT

clone size: .
V gene: TRBV28
D gene: TRBD2
J gene: TRBJ2-2
CDR3 protein: CASRSSGGRNTGELFF
CDR3 DNA: TGTGCCAGCAGAAGTAGCGGGGGCCGGAACACCGGGGAGCTGTTTTTT

clone size: .
V gene: TRBV7-2
D gene: .
J gene: TRBJ1-6
CDR3 protein: CASSSQGVHLHF
CDR3 DNA: TGTGCCAGCAGCTCCCAAGGGGTCCACCTCCACTTT